These T cell receptor beta chains were read from a single sample in a study of CD8+ T cells in alopecia areata. Assay used: immunoSEQ multiplex PCR; TCRdb lists only in-frame clones, some missing. The sample has some 170,000 clones, 65% to 75% seen once. The sequencing here drew on CD8+ T cells sorted from blood, taken at week 0. These receptors were taken from a human donor with alopecia areata. Both conserved end residues are part of each CDR3.

V	CDR3
TRBV27	CASRPGRSGNTIYF
TRBV7-6	CASSFQGAEQYF
TRBV6-5	CASSERPLTDTQYF
TRBV11-2	CASSLATGELFF
TRBV4-1	CASSQQGSAGELFF
TRBV28	CASSPRGYNQPQHF
TRBV28	CASGQDLRLSNQPQHF
TRBV30	CAWSPGPLYEQYF
TRBV9	CASSVGLSGYTF
TRBV10-2	CASSVAFQETQYF
TRBV7-9	CASSLADPAGAYEQYF
TRBV5-6	CASSFAGELQYF
TRBV7-9	CASSKGQGAITDTQYF
TRBV2	CASMGKTQYF
TRBV5-1	CASSLDRWNTEAFF
TRBV30	CAWDWGQGDLREQYF
TRBV27	CASSFRKGEVEKLFF
TRBV13	CASSGVEGGLSYEQYF
TRBV2	CASSRGQGMETQYF
TRBV29-1	CSVGTGRTDTQYF
TRBV29-1	CSVEIPGVTQETQYF
TRBV15	CATSRARNTEAFF
TRBV7-9	CAIKQGPGEQYF
TRBV30	CAGLGQGKDTQYF
TRBV2	CASSEALRAACF
TRBV5-6	CASSIAYEQYF
TRBV30	CAWSAGTGGDTQYF
TRBV15	CATSREGDRVGYGYTF
TRBV9	CASSEGNEQFF
TRBV11-2	CASSLLGQGTTDTQYF
TRBV27	CASSLGNSPLHF
TRBV27	CASSVLGTQETQYF
TRBV13	CASSTSTGNYGYTF
TRBV5-6	CASSSTGGKMNEQFF
TRBV7-9	CASSPTTRVKGDYGYTF
TRBV15	CATSSPPAEQYF
TRBV30	CAWSGGTAQVYGYTF
TRBV4-1	CASSQAWDLDEQYF
TRBV4-1	CASSQASGGTAETQYF
TRBV27	CASRPYDRHAGDTQYF
TRBV30	CAWRTPGTHNEQFF
TRBV6-1	CASSWTISGNEKLFF
TRBV29-1	CSVEIAGSSYEQYF